These 2 T cell receptor beta chains share one sample of origin, sequenced in a study of CXCR3-negative and CXCR3-positive naive CD8 T cells. UMI-tagged TRB cDNA libraries were built via 5' RACE. TCRdb reprocessed the 5' RACE reads; each CDR3 protein has one entry and no DNA is given. The listing records around 60,000 distinct CDR3 sequences. Antigen specificity for these receptors is unknown. Study-wide results and caveats: For CXCR3-positive naive cells, TRB CDR3s were more hydrophobic than those of CXCR3-negative naive cells.

The sample taken for sequencing was naive CXCR3+ CD8+ T cells from blood. Subset specified: CD45RO-CCR7+CD27+CD95- naive CD8+ T cells expressing CXCR3 (TNR3+). Receptors were obtained from a human donor in good health. Some clones in this sample may be carry-over from other donors' samples.

The rearrangement links TRBV7-3 to TRBJ2-1. The germline V gene encodes CDR1 SGHTA and CDR2 FQGTGA. CDR3 length: 15 residues. This CDR3 is CASSLAASSYNEQFF.

The rearrangement uses TRBV19 and TRBJ1-1; TCRdb names TRBD1, which stays unverified in the absence of DNA. Germline V gene sequence: CDR1 LNHDA, CDR2 SQIVND (reference sequence). This CDR3 has 15 residues. The CDR3 sequence: CASSTWTGMNTEAFF.